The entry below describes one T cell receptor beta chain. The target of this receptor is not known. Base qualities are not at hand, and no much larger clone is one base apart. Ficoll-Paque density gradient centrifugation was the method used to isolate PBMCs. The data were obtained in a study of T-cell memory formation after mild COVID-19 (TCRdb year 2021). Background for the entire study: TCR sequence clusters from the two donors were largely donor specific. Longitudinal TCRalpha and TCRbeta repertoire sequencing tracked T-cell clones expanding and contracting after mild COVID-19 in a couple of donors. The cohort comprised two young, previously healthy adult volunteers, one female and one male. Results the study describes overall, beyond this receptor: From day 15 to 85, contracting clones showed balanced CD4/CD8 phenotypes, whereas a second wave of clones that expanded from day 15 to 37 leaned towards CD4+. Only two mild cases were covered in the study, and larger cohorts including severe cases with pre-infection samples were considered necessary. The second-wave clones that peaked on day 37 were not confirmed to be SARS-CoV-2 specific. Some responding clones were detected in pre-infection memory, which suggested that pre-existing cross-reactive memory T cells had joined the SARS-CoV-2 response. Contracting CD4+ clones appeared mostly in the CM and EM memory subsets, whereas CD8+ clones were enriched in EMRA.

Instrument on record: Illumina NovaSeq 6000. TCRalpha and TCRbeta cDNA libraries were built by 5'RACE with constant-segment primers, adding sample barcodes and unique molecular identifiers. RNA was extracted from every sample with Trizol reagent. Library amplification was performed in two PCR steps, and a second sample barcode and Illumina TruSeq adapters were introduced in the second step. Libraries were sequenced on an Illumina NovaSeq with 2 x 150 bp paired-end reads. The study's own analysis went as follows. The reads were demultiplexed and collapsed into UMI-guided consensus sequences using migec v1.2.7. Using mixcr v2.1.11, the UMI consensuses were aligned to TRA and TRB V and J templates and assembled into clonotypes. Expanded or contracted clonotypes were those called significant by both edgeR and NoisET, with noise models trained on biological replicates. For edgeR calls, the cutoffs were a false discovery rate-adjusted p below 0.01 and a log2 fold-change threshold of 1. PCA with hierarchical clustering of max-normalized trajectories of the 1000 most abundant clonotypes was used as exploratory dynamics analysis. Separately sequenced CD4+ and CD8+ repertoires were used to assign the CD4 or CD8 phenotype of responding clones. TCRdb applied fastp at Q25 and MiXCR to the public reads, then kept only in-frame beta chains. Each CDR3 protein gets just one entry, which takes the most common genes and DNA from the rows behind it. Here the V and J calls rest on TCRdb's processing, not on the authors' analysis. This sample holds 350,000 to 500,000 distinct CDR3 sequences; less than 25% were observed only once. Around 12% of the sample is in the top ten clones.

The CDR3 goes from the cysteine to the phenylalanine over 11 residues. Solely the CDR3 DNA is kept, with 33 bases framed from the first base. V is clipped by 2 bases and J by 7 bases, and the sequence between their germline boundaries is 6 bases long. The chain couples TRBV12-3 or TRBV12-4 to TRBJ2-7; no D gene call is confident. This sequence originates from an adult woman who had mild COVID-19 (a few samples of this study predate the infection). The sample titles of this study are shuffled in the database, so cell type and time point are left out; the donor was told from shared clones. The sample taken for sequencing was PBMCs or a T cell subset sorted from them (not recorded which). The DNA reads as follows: TGTGCCAGCAGTTTAATGGGGGAGCAGTACTTC. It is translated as CASSLMGEQYF.